This T cell receptor (beta chain) emerged from a study of beta chain features in type 1 diabetes. Looking at the study overall: Across the samples, roughly 98,000,000 sorted cells were examined in total. Overall study findings and caveats: PCR might favor shorter templates, but any such skew would affect patients and controls equally. There was no resolution here of whether HLA type influences TCRB rearrangement.

Expressed TCRB transcripts were sequenced because the entire RNA isolate underwent reverse transcription. Libraries were prepared by immunoSEQ multiplex PCR; TCRdb keeps only in-frame clonotypes and omits some of them. Of some 220,000 clones in the sample, approximately 10% are singletons; the top ten hold 1% to 1.5%. Worth noting for this clone: The target antigen is unknown.

V lost 4 bases and J 4 bases, leaving 3 bases between the germline ends. Per germline, CDR1 SNHLY and CDR2 FYNNEI. This CDR3 spans 11 amino acids. The source material was central memory CD4+ T cells from blood. The chain carries TRBV2 and TRBJ2-3, with D unresolved. The TCR sequence derives from a man between 18 and 29 years old in good health. CDR3 DNA: TGTGCCAGCAGTGCCTCAGATACGCAGTATTTT. This gives the protein CASSASDTQYF.